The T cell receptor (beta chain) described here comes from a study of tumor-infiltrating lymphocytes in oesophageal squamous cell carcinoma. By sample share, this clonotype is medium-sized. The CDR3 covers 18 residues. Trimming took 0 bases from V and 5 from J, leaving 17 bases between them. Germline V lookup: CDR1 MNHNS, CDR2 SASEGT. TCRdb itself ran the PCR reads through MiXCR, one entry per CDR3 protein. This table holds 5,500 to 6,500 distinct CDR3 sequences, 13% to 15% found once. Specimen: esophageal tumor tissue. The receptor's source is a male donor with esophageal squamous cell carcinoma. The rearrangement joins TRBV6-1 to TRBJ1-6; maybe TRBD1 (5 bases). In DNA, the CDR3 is TGTGCCAGCAGTGAAGCTCCGCCAGGGCGTTTCAATAATTCACCCCTCCACTTT. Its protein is CASSEAPPGRFNNSPLHF.